Below are 13 T cell receptor beta chains sequenced from a single sample in a study of blood T cells in healthy people across ages. Together with a sample-barcoded 5' primer, a J-beta primer mix was included in a second PCR lasting about 6 to 11 cycles. TCRdb ran MiXCR on the 5' RACE reads and lists one entry per CDR3 protein. This table holds approximately 800,000 distinct CDR3 sequences, roughly 60% found once. Sequenced input: blood. All receptors derive from a young man in good health.

The J gene is TRBJ1-2, the V gene TRBV28; D is undetermined. The germline V gene encodes CDR1 MDHEN and CDR2 SYDVKM. This CDR3 has 14 residues. V lost 2 bases and J 10 bases, leaving 17 bases between the germline ends. The CDR3 coding sequence is TGTGCCAGCAGTTTAACCCACAGCCCTCAGGTCTACACCTTC. Translation gives CASSLTHSPQVYTF.

V and J are TRBV7-2 and TRBJ2-1; perhaps D is TRBD1 or TRBD2 (5 bases each). Deletions cut 1 base from V and 6 bases from J, with 16 bases between. The CDR3 has 16 residues. The germline V gene has CDR1 SGHTA and CDR2 FQGNSA. The CDR3 coding sequence is TGTGCCAGCAGCTTAGTTGGGACGAACTCCCCCAATGAGCAGTTCTTC. It encodes CASSLVGTNSPNEQFF.

The V call is TRBV20-1, the J call TRBJ2-3, with a tentative D call TRBD2 (6 bases). V lost 5 bases and J 0 bases, leaving 18 bases between the germline ends. Germline V gene data show CDR1 as DFQATT and CDR2 as SNEGSKA (reference sequence). The CDR3 is 16 amino acids. The CDR3 reads CSAPRTNGSSTDTQYF. Written as DNA, the CDR3 is TGCAGTGCTCCCCGGACTAACGGTTCTAGCACAGATACGCAGTATTTT.

The chain's CDR3 is CASSYLRDDGFYGYTF. For the CDR3, the DNA is TGTGCCAGCAGTTACCTCCGGGACGACGGTTTCTATGGCTACACCTTC. This chain links TRBV6-2 or TRBV6-3 with TRBJ1-2; tentative D call: TRBD1 (5 bases). The V gene's germline CDR1 is MNHEY and CDR2 SVGEGT. With 2 bases removed from V and 4 bases from J, the gap between germline ends came to 17 bases. The CDR3 totals 16 residues.

The V gene is TRBV11-3, the J gene TRBJ2-1, with D unclear. Germline V lookup: CDR1 SGHNT, CDR2 YENEEA. V lost 5 bases and J lost 10, with 15 bases in between. The CDR3 has 13 amino acids. The DNA of the CDR3 is TGTGCCAGCAGCCCGACAAGGTCTGGGGAGCAGTTCTTC. Translation gives CASSPTRSGEQFF.

The rearrangement links TRBV10-3 to TRBJ1-3; 9 nucleotides match TRBD1. J gave up 8 bases and V 6 bases, and 11 bases lay outside the gene matches. The CDR3 consists of 15 residues. Germline CDR1 is ENHRY and CDR2 is SYGVKD. As DNA, the CDR3 is TGTGCCATCAGCAGAACGGGACAGGGAATTGACACCATATATTTT. Its protein product is CAISRTGQGIDTIYF.

For this clonotype: A much bigger clone sits one base away, suggesting this may be a read error. The rearrangement joins TRBV6-2 or TRBV6-3 to TRBJ2-4; TRBD2 agrees at 7 bases. The J segment lost 9 bases and the V segment lost 8 bases, leaving 13 bases of the junction unmatched. Germline-derived CDR1 and CDR2 are MNHEY and SVGEGT. The CDR3 extends over 14 amino acids. CDR3 coding DNA: TGTGCCAGCCTAAAGCGGGGAGCGGGATGCATTCAGTACTTC. Protein: CASLKRGAGCIQYF.

This CDR3 is CAISESGTDYEQYF. In DNA, the CDR3 is TGTGCCATCAGTGAGTCGGGGACAGACTACGAGCAGTACTTC. The chain uses TRBV10-3 and TRBJ2-7; 7 bases fit TRBD1. This CDR3 spans 14 amino acids. V shed 0 bases, J shed 3 bases, and the junction held 2 bases outside the gene matches. Germline V gives CDR1 ENHRY, CDR2 SYGVKD.

The CDR3 region is CASSDRTLEQFF. The CDR3, as DNA: TGTGCCAGCAGTGACCGGACACTGGAGCAGTTCTTC. The chain carries TRBV6-2 or TRBV6-3 and TRBJ2-1; TRBD1 might be the D (5 bases). Germline values: CDR1 MNHEY, CDR2 SVGEGT. Trimming took 5 bases from V and 10 from J, leaving 12 bases between them. This CDR3 spans 12 amino acids.

The chain has TRBV29-1 and TRBJ1-5; a weak D match, TRBD1 (5 bases). Germline loops: CDR1 SQVTM, CDR2 ANQGSEA. This CDR3 spans 13 amino acids. Trimming left V 4 bases short and J 4 bases short, with 11 bases between. The CDR3 spells CSVAAGLNQPQHF. The CDR3 bases are TGCAGCGTTGCTGCAGGGTTAAATCAGCCCCAGCATTTT.

This clonotype was seen a handful of times. The chain has TRBV12-3 or TRBV12-4 and TRBJ2-7; D is undetermined. This CDR3 is 16 amino acids long. The germline V and J ends were trimmed by 5 bases and 0 bases, with 17 bases remaining between them. The CDR3 sequence: CASSNSWAVNSYEQYF. CDR3 DNA sequence: TGTGCCAGCAGTAACAGCTGGGCAGTTAACTCCTACGAGCAGTACTTC.

This clonotype was found a few times. V and J are TRBV29-1 and TRBJ1-4; perhaps TRBD1 as D (5 bases). This CDR3 contains 13 residues. V lost 4 bases to trimming and J lost 7 bases, with 13 bases between them. Per the germline V gene, CDR1 is SQVTM and CDR2 is ANQGSEA. The CDR3 sequence: CSVGDGGGEKLFF. DNA for the CDR3: TGCAGCGTTGGGGACGGCGGCGGTGAAAAACTGTTTTTT.

The chain carries TRBV7-2 and TRBJ2-1; TRBD2 aligns across 11 bases. The V and J ends lost 2 bases and 10 bases, in that order; junction bases with no gene match: 10. Germline CDR1 reads SGHTA; CDR2 reads FQGNSA. This CDR3 comprises 16 residues. The CDR3 region has the DNA TGTGCCAGCAGCTTAACCCGGACTAGCGGGCGGTCGGAGCAGTTCTTC. It is translated as CASSLTRTSGRSEQFF.